The clone carrying this T cell receptor (beta chain) appeared a single time. The antigen remains undetermined. Terminally differentiated effector memory CD45RA+ cells were left out of the naive CD8 fraction, which was CD45RO-negative and positively selected for CCR7. Assay used: immunoSEQ multiplex PCR; TCRdb lists only in-frame clones, some missing. The sample comprises 800,000 or so clones, about 96% of which are singletons, and under 0.3% rests with the top ten. The sample belongs to a study of shared clonotypes between healthy human individuals. Study-wide findings and caveats: In four donors, around 4.8% of naive CD4 clonotypes appeared in common.

Germline assignment: CDR1 SEHNR and CDR2 FQNEAQ (reference sequence). The ends were cut back, 7 bases at V and 5 bases at J, with 15 bases in the middle. This CDR3 contains 14 residues. The chain links TRBV7-9 to TRBJ2-1; D ambiguous. The source is a man aged 25-40 years in good health. Input material: naive CD8+ T cells sorted from blood. The DNA of the CDR3 is TGTGCCAGCACCACGACCGGTACCCACAATGAGCAGTTCTTC. Its protein product is CASTTTGTHNEQFF.